One sample yielded the 25 T cell receptor beta chains listed below, sequenced in a study. TCRdb ran MiXCR on the RT-PCR reads and lists one entry per CDR3 protein. The sample records about 680,000 distinct CDR3 sequences, approximately 15% being singletons. Sequencing input: memory CD4+ T cells from blood. Source of these receptors: a female donor in good health, serving as a healthy control.

This chain links TRBV2 with TRBJ1-1; D is undetermined. V dropped 5 bases and J dropped 13 bases, with 20 bases sitting between them. CDR3 size: 13 residues. CDR1 is SNHLY, CDR2 FYNNEI, per germline. The CDR3 reads CASSPNGRASDFF. The DNA of the CDR3 is TGTGCCAGCAGTCCGAATGGGCGTGCCTCGGATTTCTTT.

The chain recombines TRBV15 with TRBJ1-2; D is possibly TRBD1 (5 bases). Germline-derived CDR1 and CDR2 are LNHNV and YYDKDF (reference sequence). V was trimmed by 8 bases and J by 5 bases, leaving 15 bases between them. The CDR3 sequence is 13 residues long. The CDR3 DNA is TGTGCCACCCGTCCCAACGGGGGTTATGGCTACACCTTC. Its protein product is CATRPNGGYGYTF.

A few counts support this clonotype. The chain couples TRBV9 to TRBJ2-5, with D tentatively TRBD1 or TRBD2 (5 bases each). Per the germline V gene, CDR1 is SGDLS and CDR2 is YYNGEE. CDR3 length: 16 amino acids. V was cut by 0 bases and J by 2 bases, with 14 bases left in between. CDR3 in DNA: TGTGCCAGCAGCGTAGCATCGGGACGGTCACAAGAGACCCAGTACTTC. Protein product: CASSVASGRSQETQYF.

In its sample, this clonotype was seen many times. The chain combines TRBV6-9 with TRBJ1-5; tentative D call: TRBD1 (5 bases). V lost 5 bases, J lost 6 bases, and 11 bases lay in between. CDR3 length: 13 residues. The germline V gene encodes CDR1 MNHGY and CDR2 SVAAGI. Written as DNA, the CDR3 is TGTGCCAGCAGTCTCAGGGTATCTCAGCCCCAGCATTTT. Translation gives CASSLRVSQPQHF.

This clonotype was detected ten times or more. V and J are TRBV20-1 and TRBJ2-1, with D tentatively TRBD1 or TRBD2 (6 bases each). The ends were cut back, 6 bases at V and 4 bases at J, with 13 bases in the middle. CDR1 and CDR2 from the germline V gene are DFQATT and SNEGSKA (reference sequence). CDR3 size: 13 residues. CDR3 sequence: CSAQKGGYNEQFF. In nucleotides, the CDR3 is TGCAGTGCGCAGAAAGGGGGGTACAATGAGCAGTTCTTC.

The chain employs TRBV28 and TRBJ2-3; TRBD2 is a possible D gene (6 bases). This CDR3 has 13 amino acids. V lost 2 bases and J 11 bases, leaving 14 bases between the germline ends. CDR1 MDHEN and CDR2 SYDVKM come from the germline V gene. CDR3 coding DNA: TGTGCCAGCAGTTTAGAGGCACTAGCTATGCAGTATTTT. This sequence encodes CASSLEALAMQYF.

Ten or more counts support this clonotype. The J gene is TRBJ2-1, the V gene TRBV5-1, with D uncertain. Trimming left V 7 bases short and J 6 bases short, with 14 bases between. CDR3 length: 13 amino acids. From germline, CDR1 is SGHRS and CDR2 YFSETQ. The CDR3 spells CASAPLSVNEQFF. CDR3 DNA: TGCGCCAGCGCACCCCTATCAGTCAATGAGCAGTTCTTC. The full variable domain, its missing parts supplied by reference TRBV5-1 and TRBJ2-1, is KAGVTQTPRYLIKTRGQQVTLSCSPISGHRSVSWYQQTPGQGLQFLFEYFSETQRNKGNFPGRFSGRQFSNSRSEMNVSTLELGDSALYLCASAPLSVNEQFFGPGTRLTVL.

This clonotype was picked up many times. The V call is TRBV12-3 or TRBV12-4, the J call TRBJ2-2, with D maybe TRBD1 (6 bases). CDR3 length: 14 residues. V lost 6 bases and J lost 5, with 13 bases in between. In DNA form, the CDR3 reads TGTGCCAGCAGCCCTACAGGGTCGACCGGGGAGCTGTTTTTT. It specifies CASSPTGSTGELFF.

This clonotype was seen many times. CDR3 bases: TGCAGCGTCCAAAGGTACGATGGAAGTGGGTACGAGCAGTACTTC. Translating it yields CSVQRYDGSGYEQYF. The chain links TRBV29-1 to TRBJ2-7; D is ambiguous. Germline V CDR1 and CDR2: SQVTM, ANQGSEA. V lost 6 bases, J lost 4 bases, and 22 bases lay in between. The CDR3 is made up of 15 amino acids.

This clonotype was counted a few times. The rearrangement uses TRBV2 and TRBJ2-3, with D possibly matching TRBD2 (6 bases). The germline V gene encodes CDR1 SNHLY and CDR2 FYNNEI. Trimming took off 8 bases at V and 1 base at J, with 13 bases between the two ends. CDR3 length equals 14 residues. This CDR3 is CASAYGTGTDTQYF. The CDR3 DNA is TGTGCCAGCGCCTACGGGACTGGCACAGATACGCAGTATTTT. Full variable domain (remainder filled in from reference TRBV2 and TRBJ2-3): EPEVTQTPSHQVTQMGQEVILRCVPISNHLYFYWYRQILGQKVEFLVSFYNNEISEKSEIFDDQFSVERPDGSNFTLKIRSTKLEDSAMYFCASAYGTGTDTQYFGPGTRLTVL.

This clonotype was counted a few times. This chain links TRBV20-1 with TRBJ2-1, with D possibly matching TRBD2 (6 bases). Trimming took off 3 bases at V and 4 bases at J, with 13 bases between the two ends. Germline values: CDR1 DFQATT, CDR2 SNEGSKA (reference sequence). There are 14 residues in the CDR3. This CDR3 is CSASGVLAYNEQFF. DNA for the CDR3: TGCAGTGCTAGTGGGGTGCTAGCGTACAATGAGCAGTTCTTC.

The chain combines TRBV2 with TRBJ2-3; D is possibly TRBD2 (6 bases). Germline assignment: CDR1 SNHLY and CDR2 FYNNEI. The length of the CDR3 is 15 residues. V was trimmed by 5 bases and J by 2 bases, leaving 14 bases between them. CDR3 sequence reads: CASSLTGVLTDTQYF. CDR3 nucleotides: TGTGCCAGCAGTCTAACGGGAGTCCTCACAGATACGCAGTATTTT.

CDR3 sequence reads: CSARDRTQNTEAFF. The CDR3 nucleotides are TGCAGTGCTAGAGACAGGACCCAGAACACTGAAGCTTTCTTT. V gene TRBV20-1 combines with J gene TRBJ1-1; D remains ambiguous. Germline V gives CDR1 DFQATT, CDR2 SNEGSKA (reference sequence). With 0 bases removed from V and 1 base from J, the gap between germline ends came to 9 bases. This CDR3 comprises 14 residues.

This sequence joins TRBV30 and TRBJ1-1; D is undetermined. The V and J ends lost 3 bases and 11 bases respectively, with 16 bases between them. This CDR3 has 12 residues. Germline CDR1 reads GTSNPN; CDR2 reads SVGIG (reference sequence). CDR3 loop: CAWSAGLPDAFF. CDR3 nucleotide sequence: TGTGCCTGGAGCGCGGGTCTTCCCGATGCTTTCTTT. Looking up the rest from reference TRBV30 and TRBJ1-1 gives the full variable domain: SQTIHQWPATLVQPVGSPLSLECTVEGTSNPNLYWYRQAAGRGLQLLFYSVGIGQISSEVPQNLSASRPQDRQFILSSKKLLLSDSGFYLCAWSAGLPDAFFGQGTRLTVV.

This clonotype was seen ten or more times. The chain couples TRBV20-1 to TRBJ2-7; no clear D. The germline V and J ends were trimmed by 3 bases and 3 bases, with 6 bases remaining between them. This CDR3 contains 11 residues. From germline, CDR1 is DFQATT and CDR2 SNEGSKA (reference sequence). The DNA of the CDR3 is TGCAGTGCTAGTAGTAACTACGAGCAGTACTTC. It is translated as CSASSNYEQYF.

This clonotype was observed a handful of times. The gene calls are TRBV28 and TRBJ1-2, with D uncertain. V was pared by 7 bases and J by 2 bases, with 14 bases between. CDR3 length equals 14 residues. Germline V gene lookup returns CDR1 MDHEN and CDR2 SYDVKM. The CDR3 here is CASNRGGNNYGYTF. The CDR3, as DNA: TGTGCCAGCAACCGAGGAGGGAACAACTATGGCTACACCTTC.

The chain couples TRBV18 to TRBJ2-7, with 7 bases that match TRBD1. With 2 bases clipped from V and 13 bases from J, the junction kept 17 bases outside the gene matches. This CDR3 comprises 15 residues. Germline V lookup: CDR1 KGHSH, CDR2 LQKENI. The CDR3 DNA reads as TGTGCCAGCTCACCAGATACGTGGGACAGACACGATCTTTACTTC. Residues: CASSPDTWDRHDLYF.

This chain connects TRBV9 to TRBJ2-1, with TRBD2 matching 11 bases. Germline CDR1 SGDLS, CDR2 YYNGEE. Trimming took 6 bases from V and 1 from J; bases not matched to a gene: 3. The CDR3 spans 15 residues. The CDR3 DNA reads as TGTGCCAGCACACTAGCGGGAGAGTCCTACAATGAGCAGTTCTTC. Protein sequence: CASTLAGESYNEQFF.

CDR3 bases: TGCAGTGCTAGGAGACGAACTGGGGCCAACGTCCTGACTTTC. As protein: CSARRRTGANVLTF. The V gene is TRBV20-1, the J gene TRBJ2-6; D not certain. The V and J ends lost 3 bases and 2 bases respectively, with 8 bases between them. The CDR3 extends over 14 amino acids. From germline, CDR1 is DFQATT and CDR2 SNEGSKA (reference sequence).

DNA for the CDR3: TGTGCCAGCAGTCGGGGACAGCCTGCCTACGAGCAGTACTTC. Protein sequence: CASSRGQPAYEQYF. The chain joins TRBV6-1 to TRBJ2-7; 7 positions agree with TRBD1. Germline CDR1 and CDR2: MNHNS and SASEGT. The V segment lost 5 bases and the J segment 2 bases; nucleotides outside the gene matches: 6. The CDR3 has 14 residues.

This clonotype was detected only a few times. CDR3: CSAPMGVESYNEQFF. CDR3 bases: TGCAGTGCCCCCATGGGGGTCGAATCCTACAATGAGCAGTTCTTC. The V gene is TRBV20-1, the J gene TRBJ2-1; D may correspond to TRBD1 or TRBD2 (5 bases each). This CDR3 spans 15 amino acids. Germline V gives CDR1 DFQATT, CDR2 SNEGSKA (reference sequence). V was trimmed by 6 bases and J by 1 base, leaving 16 bases between them.

V gene TRBV20-1 combines with J gene TRBJ1-1; the D gene is possibly TRBD1 (5 bases). V shed 0 bases and J shed 10 bases, with 12 bases lying between them. CDR3 size: 12 residues. Germline CDR1 reads DFQATT; CDR2 reads SNEGSKA (reference sequence). The CDR3 nucleotides are TGCAGTGCTAGAGAACCGGGGGAAGGAGCTTTCTTT. Translated, it gives CSAREPGEGAFF.

The chain recombines TRBV7-3 with TRBJ2-1, with 9 bases lining up with TRBD2. Per the germline V gene, CDR1 is SGHTA and CDR2 is FQGTGA. The CDR3 is 16 amino acids. Germline trimming cut 5 bases from V and 6 bases from J; bases unmatched to any gene: 11. CDR3: CASSPRRTSEGNEQFF. DNA of the CDR3: TGTGCCAGCAGCCCCCGTAGGACTAGCGAGGGCAATGAGCAGTTCTTC. The variable domain in full, with the rest retrieved from reference TRBV7-3 and TRBJ2-1, is GAGVSQTPSNKVTEKGKYVELRCDPISGHTALYWYRQSLGQGPEFLIYFQGTGAADDSGLPNDRFFAVRPEGSVSTLKIQRTERGDSAVYLCASSPRRTSEGNEQFFGPGTRLTVL.

A few counts support this clonotype. The rearrangement uses TRBV20-1 and TRBJ2-3; D might be TRBD2 (6 bases). V was shortened by 1 base and J by 5 bases, with 16 bases between the two germline ends. Germline assignment: CDR1 DFQATT and CDR2 SNEGSKA (reference sequence). The CDR3 runs 15 residues. The CDR3 spells CSARVGGGLRDTQYF. The CDR3 DNA sequence: TGCAGTGCTAGAGTTGGGGGAGGACTGAGAGATACGCAGTATTTT.

This clonotype was seen a handful of times. The chain couples TRBV21-1 to TRBJ2-3; the table's D call, TRBD1, was not checked against the DNA. TRBV21-1 is classified as a pseudogene. The CDR3 is 14 amino acids. The chain's CDR3 is CASSLRVPPGTQYF. The DNA for the CDR3 is TGTGCCAGCAGCCTCAGGGTGCCGCCCGGTACGCAGTATTTT.